These T cell receptor beta chains were read from a single sample in a study of T cell changes during pregnancy in multiple sclerosis. The protocol was immunoSEQ multiplex PCR, while the TCRdb copy is restricted to in-frame clones and leaves out a portion. In the table there are approximately 84,000 clones, approximately 95% of which are singletons. The input for sequencing was peripheral blood, taken in the second trimester of pregnancy. These receptors were collected from a female donor in good health, enrolled as a control in a pregnancy study. CDR3s include the opening cysteine and the closing phenylalanine or tryptophan. The order of the fields is V gene, J gene, CDR3 protein.

v_call: TRBV11-3
j_call: TRBJ2-2
cdr3_aa: CASSQSGELFF

v_call: TRBV4-1
j_call: TRBJ1-4
cdr3_aa: CASSRGTGSNEKLFF

v_call: TRBV19
j_call: TRBJ2-7
cdr3_aa: CASSFGQSSYEQYF

v_call: TRBV4-2
j_call: TRBJ2-3
cdr3_aa: CASSQALAPTDTQYF

v_call: TRBV18
j_call: TRBJ2-7
cdr3_aa: CASSPAQGTIREQYF

v_call: TRBV18
j_call: TRBJ2-7
cdr3_aa: CASSPEGQGSPYEQYF

v_call: TRBV19
j_call: TRBJ1-1
cdr3_aa: CASSPRMYMNTEAFF

v_call: TRBV6-4
j_call: TRBJ1-1
cdr3_aa: CASSERQGGTEAFF

v_call: TRBV5-1
j_call: TRBJ2-2
cdr3_aa: CASSFGQTNTGELFF

v_call: TRBV7-2
j_call: TRBJ2-7
cdr3_aa: CASSATGGPTAQYF

v_call: TRBV5-6
j_call: TRBJ1-1
cdr3_aa: CASSLNYRPGTEAFF

v_call: TRBV6-6
j_call: TRBJ2-1
cdr3_aa: CASSSTGGNEQFF

v_call: TRBV15
j_call: TRBJ2-7
cdr3_aa: CATSRAPGNHEQYF

v_call: TRBV11-1
j_call: TRBJ2-1
cdr3_aa: CASSFDGSEQFF

v_call: TRBV5-1
j_call: TRBJ2-2
cdr3_aa: CASSLRSGNTGELFF

v_call: TRBV19
j_call: TRBJ1-5
cdr3_aa: CASSPERFNQPQHF

v_call: TRBV12-5
j_call: TRBJ2-1
cdr3_aa: CASGLVNSYHNEQFF

v_call: TRBV2
j_call: TRBJ1-2
cdr3_aa: CASSSGNYGYTF

v_call: TRBV5-8
j_call: TRBJ1-3
cdr3_aa: CASRLGQGQWRGSGNTIYF

v_call: TRBV9
j_call: TRBJ2-5
cdr3_aa: CASSVGGSQETQYF

v_call: TRBV14
j_call: TRBJ2-1
cdr3_aa: CASSQTGGSYNEQFF

v_call: TRBV7-2
j_call: TRBJ1-5
cdr3_aa: CASSPNRDQPQHF

v_call: TRBV7-9
j_call: TRBJ2-1
cdr3_aa: CASTPSGGSYNEQFF

v_call: TRBV5-1
j_call: TRBJ1-2
cdr3_aa: CASSVRENYGYTF

v_call: TRBV5-6
j_call: TRBJ2-1
cdr3_aa: CASSLGPAYNEQFF

v_call: TRBV27
j_call: TRBJ2-3
cdr3_aa: CASSTGHSTDTQYF

v_call: TRBV18
j_call: TRBJ1-4
cdr3_aa: CASSPAQGAANEKLFF

v_call: TRBV7-9
j_call: TRBJ1-2
cdr3_aa: CASSSLRDRGNYGYTF

v_call: TRBV9
j_call: TRBJ2-3
cdr3_aa: CASSVEEGTTDTQYF

v_call: TRBV7-2
j_call: TRBJ2-5
cdr3_aa: CASSLEVAGAETQYF

v_call: TRBV29-1
j_call: TRBJ2-7
cdr3_aa: CSVRGGTTGEQYF

v_call: TRBV18
j_call: TRBJ2-1
cdr3_aa: CASSPPVSYNEQFF

v_call: TRBV5-1
j_call: TRBJ2-7
cdr3_aa: CASSFNLAGERYF

v_call: TRBV6-5
j_call: TRBJ1-6
cdr3_aa: CASSYYPDNSPLHF

v_call: TRBV2
j_call: TRBJ2-1
cdr3_aa: CASSFLADDEQFF

v_call: TRBV7-2
j_call: TRBJ2-1
cdr3_aa: CASSLGREQFF

v_call: TRBV18
j_call: TRBJ2-5
cdr3_aa: CASSPTQGARETQYF

v_call: TRBV20-1
j_call: TRBJ2-3
cdr3_aa: CSAKRTDTQYF

v_call: TRBV4-1
j_call: TRBJ2-2
cdr3_aa: CASSLGLADTGELFF

v_call: TRBV2
j_call: TRBJ2-2
cdr3_aa: CASRGLVGELFF

v_call: TRBV7-9
j_call: TRBJ2-5
cdr3_aa: CASSFLVGPQYF

v_call: TRBV28
j_call: TRBJ2-7
cdr3_aa: CASKLAGASYEQYF

v_call: TRBV6-6
j_call: TRBJ1-3
cdr3_aa: CASSLPGTQNTIYF

v_call: TRBV18
j_call: TRBJ2-7
cdr3_aa: CASSPDRVYEQYF

v_call: TRBV30
j_call: TRBJ1-5
cdr3_aa: CAWSARTGFNQPQHF

v_call: TRBV7-9
j_call: TRBJ2-3
cdr3_aa: CASSESTDTQYF

v_call: TRBV7-9
j_call: TRBJ1-5
cdr3_aa: CASSLGTGNQPQHF

v_call: TRBV11-1
j_call: TRBJ1-1
cdr3_aa: CASSLSVTGAAFF

v_call: TRBV4-1
j_call: TRBJ2-1
cdr3_aa: CASSQRTDVYNEQFF

v_call: TRBV6-1
j_call: TRBJ2-3
cdr3_aa: CASSEAGQGYADTQYF

v_call: TRBV5-1
j_call: TRBJ2-1
cdr3_aa: CASSQQGQGGYNEQFF

v_call: TRBV7-9
j_call: TRBJ2-7
cdr3_aa: CASSPLQPPYEQYF

v_call: TRBV7-8
j_call: TRBJ2-1
cdr3_aa: CASSFPQRESEFF

v_call: TRBV7-9
j_call: TRBJ2-2
cdr3_aa: CASSRQGRTGELFF

v_call: TRBV27
j_call: TRBJ1-5
cdr3_aa: CANSLTGVDQPQHF